Given below is one T cell receptor beta chain in context. The antigen is undetermined. V lost 0 bases, J lost 0 bases, and 13 bases lay in between. Per germline, CDR1 SGHRS and CDR2 YFSETQ. This CDR3 contains 16 residues. The sample is drawn from a study of blood T cells in healthy people across ages. Study-wide results and caveats: In long-lived donors, naive CD4+ cell counts and diversity exceeded those of aged donors.

Primers used in a second PCR of roughly 6 to 12 cycles were a sample-barcoded 5' primer and a J-beta primer mix. TCRdb analysed the 5' RACE reads with MiXCR anew, one entry per CDR3 protein. The repertoire includes 1.8 million or so distinct CDR3 sequences, more than 35% of them detected once, and 20% to 25% sits in the top ten. This chain connects TRBV5-1 to TRBJ2-7; no reliable D call. Sequencing used blood. This clonotype was sampled from a human donor in good health. The CDR3 here is CASSLALESSSYEQYF. The CDR3 nucleotides read TGCGCCAGCAGCTTGGCCTTGGAGTCGAGCTCCTACGAGCAGTACTTC.